The 13 T cell receptor beta chains below all came from one sample that was sequenced in a study of technical replicates of blood from a handful of donors. The assay was immunoSEQ multiplex PCR, and TCRdb's table has in-frame clones only and misses some. The repertoire holds approximately 75,000 clones, 95% to 98% seen once, with under 0.3% in the top ten. The sample was T cells isolated from PBMCs. The receptors derive from a human donor in good health.

The chain couples TRBV4-2 to TRBJ2-3; 11 bases align to TRBD2. V gave up 0 bases and J gave up 5 bases; unmatched junction bases: 7. CDR1 LGHNA and CDR2 YNFKEQ come from the germline V gene. The length of the CDR3 is 17 residues. The CDR3 loop is CASSQDPLAGGRDTQYF. The CDR3 DNA is TGTGCCAGCAGCCAAGATCCCCTAGCGGGAGGTAGAGATACGCAGTATTTT.

The chain recombines TRBV7-9 with TRBJ1-5, with 8 bases identical to TRBD1. CDR1 and CDR2 (germline): SEHNR, FQNEAQ (reference sequence). With V trimmed by 5 bases and J by 7 bases, 13 bases remained unmatched. The CDR3 contains 16 residues. Here the CDR3 DNA reads TGTGCCAGCAGCGCTCAACAGGGGGTGGGGGAACAGCCCCAGCATTTT. Amino acids: CASSAQQGVGEQPQHF. The full variable domain, rest sourced from reference TRBV7-9 and TRBJ1-5, is DTGVSQNPRHKITKRGQNVTFRCDPISEHNRLYWYRQTLGQGPEFLTYFQNEAQLEKSRLLSDRFSAERPKGSFSTLEIQRTEQGDSAMYLCASSAQQGVGEQPQHFGDGTRLSIL.

The V call is TRBV28, the J call TRBJ1-1, with unresolved D. The CDR3 length is 13 residues. CDR1 and CDR2 from the germline V gene are MDHEN and SYDVKM. V was trimmed by 6 bases and J by 4 bases, leaving 12 bases between them. In DNA form, the CDR3 reads TGTGCCAGCAGCCCGTCCCCAGGCACTGAAGCTTTCTTT. Its protein is CASSPSPGTEAFF.

The chain uses TRBV15 and TRBJ1-5; D ambiguous. Germline loops: CDR1 LNHNV, CDR2 YYDKDF (reference sequence). The CDR3 length is 12 residues. V was pared by 8 bases and J by 7 bases, with 12 bases between. DNA of the CDR3: TGTGCCACCGGCGGCTCTGGACAGCCCCAGCATTTT. Its protein product is CATGGSGQPQHF.

DNA of the CDR3: TGCGCCAGCAGTTCCCCCAGCTCCTACAATGAGCAGTTCTTC. Its translation: CASSSPSSYNEQFF. The genes are TRBV5-1 and TRBJ2-1; the D is unclear. The CDR3 length is 14 residues. Germline CDR1 reads SGHRS; CDR2 reads YFSETQ. V lost 5 bases, J lost 0 bases, and 9 bases lay in between.

CDR3 residues: CATSPGPSGSSTDTQYF. The CDR3 region has the DNA TGTGCCACCAGCCCCGGACCTAGCGGTTCTAGCACAGATACGCAGTATTTT. The chain uses TRBV15 and TRBJ2-3; 7 bases line up with TRBD2. This CDR3 is 17 amino acids long. Trimming took 5 bases from V and 0 from J; bases not matched to a gene: 11. Per the germline V gene, CDR1 is LNHNV and CDR2 is YYDKDF (reference sequence). Variable domain in full (rest from reference TRBV15 and TRBJ2-3): DAMVIQNPRYQVTQFGKPVTLSCSQTLNHNVMYWYQQKSSQAPKLLFHYYDKDFNNEADTPDNFQSRRPNTSFCFLDIRSPGLGDTAMYLCATSPGPSGSSTDTQYFGPGTRLTVL.

V gene TRBV25-1 combines with J gene TRBJ2-3; TRBD2 agrees at 9 bases. J gave up 3 bases and V 2 bases, and 3 bases lay outside the gene matches. CDR1 and CDR2 from the germline V gene are MGHDK and SYGVNS. This CDR3 is 15 amino acids long. For the CDR3, the DNA is TGTGCCAGCAGTGAACTAGCGGGAAGGACAGATACGCAGTATTTT. It specifies CASSELAGRTDTQYF.

The CDR3 nucleotides are TGCGCCAGCAGCTCAACCCGACTAGCGGGATTTTACAATGAGCAGTTCTTC. Translation gives CASSSTRLAGFYNEQFF. The chain links TRBV5-1 to TRBJ2-1, with TRBD2 matching 11 bases. This CDR3 is 17 amino acids long. Germline V gives CDR1 SGHRS, CDR2 YFSETQ. Germline trimming cut 3 bases from V and 4 bases from J; bases unmatched to any gene: 9.

The genes are TRBV7-2 and TRBJ2-5, with D perhaps TRBD2 (6 bases). The ends were cut back, 2 bases at V and 2 bases at J, with 9 bases in the middle. The V gene's germline CDR1 is SGHTA and CDR2 FQGNSA. The CDR3 runs 14 residues. CDR3 DNA: TGTGCCAGCAGCTTATCTAGCGTGCAAGAGACCCAGTACTTC. It codes for CASSLSSVQETQYF.

J is TRBJ2-7 and V is TRBV7-2, with 11 bases aligning to TRBD2. V gave up 5 bases and J gave up 2 bases; unmatched junction bases: 11. The CDR3 covers 17 residues. CDR1 is SGHTA, CDR2 FQGNSA, per germline. Written as DNA, the CDR3 is TGTGCCAGCAGCCTCGGGACTAGCGGCCTCATTCCCTACGAGCAGTACTTC. This translates into CASSLGTSGLIPYEQYF.

The chain is built from TRBV18 and TRBJ1-2, with 8 bases identical to TRBD1. Trimming cost V 3 bases and J 5 bases; bases outside gene matches: 8. This CDR3 has 15 residues. Germline V gives CDR1 KGHSH, CDR2 LQKENI. The CDR3 DNA is TGTGCCAGCTCACCCCGCGAGGGACAGGAATATGGCTACACCTTC. Protein sequence: CASSPREGQEYGYTF.

The sample holds one count of this clone. The V and J genes are TRBV30 and TRBJ1-1, with TRBD1 matching 7 bases. The germline gives CDR1 GTSNPN, CDR2 SVGIG (reference sequence). V lost 2 bases and J lost 4; bases outside the gene matches: 7. The CDR3 has 14 amino acids. In DNA, the CDR3 is TGTGCCTGGAGTCGTAGACAGGGCGGCACTGAAGCTTTCTTT. Amino acids: CAWSRRQGGTEAFF.

This chain uses TRBV5-6 with TRBJ1-4; 7 bases map to TRBD1. V dropped 7 bases and J dropped 8; count of bases not matched to a gene: 8. The CDR3 loop spans 13 amino acids. Germline CDR1 is SGHDT and CDR2 is YYEEEE. CDR3 residues: CASLRQGGEKLFF. CDR3 sequence (DNA): TGTGCCAGCCTTAGACAGGGCGGCGAAAAACTGTTTTTT.